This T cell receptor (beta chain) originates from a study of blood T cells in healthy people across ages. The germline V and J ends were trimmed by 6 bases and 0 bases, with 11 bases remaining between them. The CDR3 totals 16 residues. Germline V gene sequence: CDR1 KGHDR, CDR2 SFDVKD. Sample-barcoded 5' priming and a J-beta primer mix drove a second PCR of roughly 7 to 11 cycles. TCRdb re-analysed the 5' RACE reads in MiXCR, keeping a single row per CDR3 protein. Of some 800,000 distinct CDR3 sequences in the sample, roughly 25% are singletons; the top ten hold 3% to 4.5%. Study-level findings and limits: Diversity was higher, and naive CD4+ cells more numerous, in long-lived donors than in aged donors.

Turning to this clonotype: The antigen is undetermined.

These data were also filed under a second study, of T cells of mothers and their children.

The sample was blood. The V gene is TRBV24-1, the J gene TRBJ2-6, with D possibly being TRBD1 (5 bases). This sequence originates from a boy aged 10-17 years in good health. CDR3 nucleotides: TGTGCCACCAGTCCCTCGGACAACTCTGGGGCCAACGTCCTGACTTTC. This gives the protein CATSPSDNSGANVLTF.